This T cell receptor beta chain was found in a study of long-term antiretroviral therapy in people with HIV. The study's findings and limits: Spans of CDR3 length were tighter for HIV repertoires than for controls.

On this clone: The antigen is unknown.

CDR1 MNHNS and CDR2 SASEGT come from the germline V gene. The ends lost 6 bases at V and 4 bases at J; junction bases unmatched: 12. The CDR3 totals 15 residues. The assay used was immunoSEQ (version v3.0), run at survey level. Method: immunoSEQ multiplex PCR; TCRdb's copy keeps in-frame clones and lacks some. The sample has fewer than 30,000 clones; almost 90% are singletons. The rearrangement uses TRBV6-1 and TRBJ2-7; 7 bases align to TRBD2. The material sequenced was unsorted PBMCs, taken more than 4.4 years after starting antiretroviral therapy. This TCR was sampled from a man aged 25-40 years with HIV. The CDR3 bases are TGTGCCAGCAGCCTCCTAGCGGACCTGTCGTACGAGCAGTACTTC. It codes for CASSLLADLSYEQYF.